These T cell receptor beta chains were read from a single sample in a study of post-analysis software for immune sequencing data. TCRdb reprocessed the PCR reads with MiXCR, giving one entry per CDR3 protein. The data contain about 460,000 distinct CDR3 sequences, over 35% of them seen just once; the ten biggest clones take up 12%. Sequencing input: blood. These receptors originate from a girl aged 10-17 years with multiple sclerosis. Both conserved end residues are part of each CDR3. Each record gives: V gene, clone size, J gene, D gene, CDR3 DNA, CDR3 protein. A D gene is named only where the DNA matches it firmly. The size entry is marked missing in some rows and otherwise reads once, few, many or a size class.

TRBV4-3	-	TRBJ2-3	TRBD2	TGCGCCGGCAGCCAAGGAAGCGGGAGGGCCGCAGATACGCAGTATTTT	CAGSQGSGRAADTQYF
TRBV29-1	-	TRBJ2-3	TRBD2	TGCAGCGTTGAAGGAGGTTTTGTGACTAGCGGGGGGTCTAGCACAGATACGCAGTATTTT	CSVEGGFVTSGGSSTDTQYF
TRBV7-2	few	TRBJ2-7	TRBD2	TGTGCCAGCATAGCGGGATCGGTCTACGAGCAGTACTTC	CASIAGSVYEQYF
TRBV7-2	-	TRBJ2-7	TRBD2	TGTGCCAGCAGCCTATCTGGCGGGGGTCTCTCCTACGAGCAGTACTTC	CASSLSGGGLSYEQYF
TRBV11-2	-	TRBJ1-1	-	TGTGCCAGCAGATCCCTTTCGAACACTGAAGCTTTCTTT	CASRSLSNTEAFF
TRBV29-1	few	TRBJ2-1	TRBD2	TGCAGCGTTGAAGACGCAGCGGGAGGAGGTTGGGAGAATGAGCAGTTCTTC	CSVEDAAGGGWENEQFF
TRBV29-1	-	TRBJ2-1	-	TGCAGCGAAAAAAGGCCCGGGAGAGCAGCTGAGCAGTTCTTC	CSEKRPGRAAEQFF
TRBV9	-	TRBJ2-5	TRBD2	TGTGCCAGCGGCACGCCTAGCGGAGCACAAGAGACCCAGTACTTC	CASGTPSGAQETQYF
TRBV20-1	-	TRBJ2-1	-	TGCAGTGCTAGAGCAAGCTACAATGAGCAGTTCTTC	CSARASYNEQFF
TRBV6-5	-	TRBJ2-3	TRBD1	TGTGCCAGCAGTTACTCGATCCCGGGACAGGGGGGAGATACGCAGTATTTT	CASSYSIPGQGGDTQYF
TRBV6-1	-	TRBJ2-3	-	TGTGCCAGCATTCCCCCAGGGGCCCGGGGGCCAGATACGCAGTATTTT	CASIPPGARGPDTQYF
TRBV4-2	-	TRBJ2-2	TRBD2	TGTGCCGCACAGCGGGAGAACACCGGGGAGCTGTTTTTT	CAAQRENTGELFF
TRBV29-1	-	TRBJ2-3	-	TGCAGCGTTGAGAAGGGGGGCACAGATACGCAGTATTTT	CSVEKGGTDTQYF
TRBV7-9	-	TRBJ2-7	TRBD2	TGTGCCAGCAGCACGACAACTAGCGGGCCAACCTACGAGCAGTACTTC	CASSTTTSGPTYEQYF
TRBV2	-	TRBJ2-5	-	TGTGCCAGCAGTGACCGGGACGCCCAAGAGACCCAGTACTTC	CASSDRDAQETQYF
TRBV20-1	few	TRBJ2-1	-	TGCAGTGCCCTGCAGGGCTCCAATGAGCAGTTCTTC	CSALQGSNEQFF
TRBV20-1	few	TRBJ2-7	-	TGCAGCGAACTGGCGGGCTCCTACAATGAGCAGTACTTC	CSELAGSYNEQYF
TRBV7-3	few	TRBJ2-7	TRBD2	TGTGCCAGCAGCTCGGGAGGGCGTCTGGGCGAGCAGTACTTC	CASSSGGRLGEQYF
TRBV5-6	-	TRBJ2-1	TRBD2	TGTGCCAGCAGCTGGGCCCTAGCGGGAGTTCTCAATGAGCAGTTCTTC	CASSWALAGVLNEQFF
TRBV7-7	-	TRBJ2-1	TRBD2	TGTGCTAGCAGCTTAGAACGGACTAGCGTCGATGAGCAGTTCTTC	CASSLERTSVDEQFF
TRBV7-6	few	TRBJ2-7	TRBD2	TGTGCCAGCAGCTTAACTAGCGTCCGCTCCTACGAGCAGTACTTC	CASSLTSVRSYEQYF
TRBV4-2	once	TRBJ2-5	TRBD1	TGTGCCAGCAGCCAACCTCCGGGACAGGGGGCCCAAGAGACCCAGTACTTC	CASSQPPGQGAQETQYF
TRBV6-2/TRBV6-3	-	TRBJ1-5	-	TGTGCCAGCAGTTACTCGGACAACGAGAGGGGACAGCCCCAGCATTTT	CASSYSDNERGQPQHF
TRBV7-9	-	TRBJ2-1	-	TGTACCAGCATCTTAAGTAGGATGGCTGAGCAGTTCTTC	CTSILSRMAEQFF
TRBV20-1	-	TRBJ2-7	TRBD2	TGCAGTGCTAGTCGGACTAGCGGGTACAATGAGCAGTACTTC	CSASRTSGYNEQYF
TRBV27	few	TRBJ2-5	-	TGTGCCAGCAGTTTGGGGCACAGAGAAAGCCAAGAGACCCAGTACTTC	CASSLGHRESQETQYF
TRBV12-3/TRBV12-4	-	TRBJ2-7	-	TGTGCCAGCAGCCCCGTGGGAGCGGTCTACGAGCAGTACTTC	CASSPVGAVYEQYF
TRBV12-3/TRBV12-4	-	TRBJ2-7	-	TGTGCCAGCAGTTTAGCGCGGTCGGGAGACTACGAGCAGTACTTC	CASSLARSGDYEQYF
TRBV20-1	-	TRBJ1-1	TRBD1	TGCAGTGCTAGAGAAAACCTGGACAGGGGGGATACTGAAGCTTTCTTT	CSARENLDRGDTEAFF
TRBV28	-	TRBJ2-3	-	TGTGCCAGTAATGCAGGGATCACAGATACGCAGTATTTT	CASNAGITDTQYF
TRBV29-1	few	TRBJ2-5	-	TGCAGCGTTGGACACAGGGGAGCTCCGGGACTTACCGTCCAAGAGACCCAGTACTTC	CSVGHRGAPGLTVQETQYF
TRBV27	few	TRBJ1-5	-	TGTGCCAGCAGTCGAGTGGGGGCAGAGAATCAGCCCCAGCATTTT	CASSRVGAENQPQHF
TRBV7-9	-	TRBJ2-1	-	TGTGCCAGCACCACGTCCCAGGGGACGAACTACAATGAGCAGTTCTTC	CASTTSQGTNYNEQFF
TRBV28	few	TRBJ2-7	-	TGTGCCAGCAGTTCCGGCTTGGGCAACTCCTACGAGCAGTACTTC	CASSSGLGNSYEQYF
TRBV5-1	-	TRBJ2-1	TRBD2	TGCGCCAGCAGCTTCCGGACTAGCGGGAACGATGAGCAGTTCTTC	CASSFRTSGNDEQFF
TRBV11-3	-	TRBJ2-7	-	TGTGCCAGCAGCTTAGATCATTCAGGGGCCTACGAGCAGTACTTC	CASSLDHSGAYEQYF
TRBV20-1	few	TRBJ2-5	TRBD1	TGCAGTGCGAGACAGGGGAGGACCCAGTACTTC	CSARQGRTQYF
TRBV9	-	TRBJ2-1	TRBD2	TGTGCCAGCAGCGTAGGCTGGGGGCGGGAGGTCAATGAGCAGTTCTTC	CASSVGWGREVNEQFF
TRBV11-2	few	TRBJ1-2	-	TGTGCCAGCAGCTTAGATACGAACCATGGCTACACCTTC	CASSLDTNHGYTF
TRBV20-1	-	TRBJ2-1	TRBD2	TGCAGTGCTCCTAGCGGGAGGGCCCAGTACAATGAGCAGTTCTTC	CSAPSGRAQYNEQFF
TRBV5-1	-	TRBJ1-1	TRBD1	TGCGCCAGCAGCTTGGATGGCAAGGGGGCTTACACTGAAGCTTTCTTT	CASSLDGKGAYTEAFF
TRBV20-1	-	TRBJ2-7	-	TGCAGTGCTACACAATCGAGCTCCTACGAGCAGTACTTC	CSATQSSSYEQYF
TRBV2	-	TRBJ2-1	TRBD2	TGTGCCAGCAGTGAAGGTTTAGCGGGAGCCCCGAGCTCCTACAATGAGCAGTTCTTC	CASSEGLAGAPSSYNEQFF
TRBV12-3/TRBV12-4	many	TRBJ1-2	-	TGTGCCAGCAGCCCAATTCGGGCAGGCTATGGCTACACCTTC	CASSPIRAGYGYTF
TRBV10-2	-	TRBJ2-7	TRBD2	TGCGCCAGCAGTGAGGCGGGAGGGGGTTACGAGCAGTACTTC	CASSEAGGGYEQYF
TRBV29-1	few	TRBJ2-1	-	TGCAGCGTTAAAGCCAATGAGCAGTTCTTC	CSVKANEQFF
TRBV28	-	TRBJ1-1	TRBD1	TGTGCCAGCAGGGTCGACAGGGAGGACACTGAAGCTTTCTTT	CASRVDREDTEAFF
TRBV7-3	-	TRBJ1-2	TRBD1	TGTGCCAGCAGCTTGACAGGGGGCTCGTCCTCAAGCTATGGCTACACCTTC	CASSLTGGSSSSYGYTF